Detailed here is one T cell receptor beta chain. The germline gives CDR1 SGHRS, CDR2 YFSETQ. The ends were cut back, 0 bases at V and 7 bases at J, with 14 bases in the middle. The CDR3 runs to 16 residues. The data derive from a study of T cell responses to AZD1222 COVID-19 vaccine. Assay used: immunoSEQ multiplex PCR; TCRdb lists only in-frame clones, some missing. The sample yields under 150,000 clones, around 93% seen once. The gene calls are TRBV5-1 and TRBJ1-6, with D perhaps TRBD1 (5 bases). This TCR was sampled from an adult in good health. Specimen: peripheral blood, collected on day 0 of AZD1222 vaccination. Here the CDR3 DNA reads TGCGCCAGCAGCTTGGCTTTCGGGGGTGTAAATTCACCCCTCCACTTT. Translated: CASSLAFGGVNSPLHF.